This T cell receptor beta chain was identified in a study of OX40 agonist ivuxolimab in advanced cancers. The CDR3 extends over 14 amino acids. CDR1 is MNHEY and CDR2 is SVGAGI in the germline V gene. J was trimmed by 7 bases and V by 3 bases; bases with no gene match: 7. Only in-frame clones appear in the TCRdb table, and some are missing; sequencing was by immunoSEQ multiplex PCR. Of 91,000 or so clones listed, approximately 90% were seen once; the top ten hold about 1.9%. This clone was counted a single time. Its antigen remains unidentified. General study results and limits: Some nonresponders also had low normalized T-cell clonal expansion.

This TCR was recovered from an adult with an advanced solid tumor such as melanoma, head and neck, liver or kidney cancer. The chain is built from TRBV6-5 and TRBJ2-5, with TRBD1 matching 8 bases. Sequencing was performed on CD4+ or CD8+ T cells sorted from blood, taken in a trial of the OX40 agonist ivuxolimab. The CDR3 protein is CASSYPGQVGTQYF. The CDR3 DNA reads TGTGCCAGCAGTTATCCGGGACAGGTCGGGACCCAGTACTTC.